What follows are 16 T cell receptor beta chains derived from one specimen sequenced in a study of PD-1 blockade in classical Hodgkin lymphoma. The protocol was immunoSEQ multiplex PCR, while the TCRdb copy is restricted to in-frame clones and leaves out a portion. This sample yields more than 14,000 clones, of which 55% to 80% are seen a single time; about 10% belongs to the top ten. The patients all showed relapse after autologous stem cell transplantation, while their brentuximab vedotin exposure varied. Sequencing was performed on peripheral blood mononuclear cells (PBMCs), taken at baseline. These receptors were collected from a human donor with classical Hodgkin lymphoma.

The sample holds a few counts of this clone. The CDR3 DNA reads as TGTGCCAGCAGCTTCGGTCTCAGGACTGAAGCTTTCTTT. Its protein is CASSFGLRTEAFF. The V call is TRBV11-2, the J call TRBJ1-1, with unresolved D. V gave up 3 bases and J gave up 5 bases, with 10 bases separating them. The CDR3 totals 13 residues. Germline CDR1 SGHAT, CDR2 FQNNGV.

This chain links TRBV5-5 with TRBJ2-1; perhaps TRBD1 as D (5 bases). There are 12 residues in the CDR3. V was shortened by 4 bases and J by 8 bases, with 10 bases between the two germline ends. From germline, CDR1 is SGHKS and CDR2 YYEKEE (reference sequence). The CDR3 bases are TGTGCCAGCAGCGGGGCAGGAGATGAGCAGTTCTTC. Its protein is CASSGAGDEQFF.

This clone was seen only a few times. The chain recombines TRBV2 with TRBJ2-2; 7 nucleotides match TRBD1. With 5 bases clipped from V and 3 bases from J, the junction kept 9 bases outside the gene matches. CDR1 SNHLY and CDR2 FYNNEI come from the germline V gene. This CDR3 region has 16 residues. The CDR3 is CASSNHGTEDTGELFF. In nucleotides, the CDR3 is TGTGCCAGCAGTAACCACGGGACAGAAGACACCGGGGAGCTGTTTTTT.

The chain employs TRBV11-3 and TRBJ2-7; D is undetermined. The V and J ends lost 3 bases and 3 bases respectively, with 9 bases between them. The germline V gene encodes CDR1 SGHNT and CDR2 YENEEA. The CDR3 length is 13 residues. In DNA form, the CDR3 reads TGTGCCAGCAGCTTCGGTTTGGGCTACGAGCAGTACTTC. It specifies CASSFGLGYEQYF.

The V gene is TRBV5-6, the J gene TRBJ1-1; D call uncertain. This CDR3 contains 12 residues. The V and J ends lost 4 bases and 1 base respectively, with 5 bases between them. From germline, CDR1 is SGHDT and CDR2 YYEEEE. This CDR3 reads CASSHGNTEAFF. The CDR3 DNA reads TGTGCCAGCAGCCACGGGAACACTGAAGCTTTCTTT.

The CDR3 is CASSLALRLRTDTQYF. The CDR3 DNA follows: TGTGCCAGCAGCTTAGCGCTGAGACTCCGCACAGATACGCAGTATTTT. The chain uses TRBV7-2 and TRBJ2-3; D uncertain. The CDR3 consists of 16 residues. Trimming cost V 0 bases and J 1 base, with 11 bases left between them. From germline, CDR1 is SGHTA and CDR2 FQGNSA.

This rearrangement joins TRBV7-9 to TRBJ1-5; 8 nucleotides align to TRBD1. V gave up 5 bases and J gave up 6 bases; unmatched junction bases: 3. The CDR3 sequence is 13 residues long. The germline V gene encodes CDR1 SEHNR and CDR2 FQNEAQ (reference sequence). Written as DNA, the CDR3 is TGTGCCAGCAGCCGGACAGGGCGTCAGCCCCAGCATTTT. Translating it yields CASSRTGRQPQHF.

This clone was picked up a small number of times. The CDR3 DNA reads TGTGCCAGTAGTAGGGGACCCGGGCATGAGCAGTTCTTC. Encoded protein: CASSRGPGHEQFF. The chain couples TRBV19 to TRBJ2-1; either TRBD1 or TRBD2 may supply D (5 bases each). The germline V and J ends were trimmed by 4 bases and 8 bases, with 12 bases remaining between them. The CDR3 contains 13 residues. CDR1 is LNHDA, CDR2 SQIVND, per germline (reference sequence).

The gene calls are TRBV5-1 and TRBJ1-5; a possible D gene is TRBD1 (6 bases). The ends were cut back, 4 bases at V and 1 base at J, with 12 bases in the middle. Germline V gene sequence: CDR1 SGHRS, CDR2 YFSETQ. This CDR3 is 15 amino acids long. CDR3 region: CASSLGGQSNQPQHF. The CDR3 DNA is TGCGCCAGCAGCCTGGGGGGGCAAAGCAATCAGCCCCAGCATTTT.

This chain links TRBV5-1 with TRBJ2-3, with unresolved D. The CDR3 has 13 residues. Germline V gene data show CDR1 as SGHRS and CDR2 as YFSETQ. The V gene lost 4 bases and the J gene lost 4 bases, with 10 bases spanning the gap. The CDR3 loop reads CASSQYIPDTQYF. CDR3 DNA: TGCGCCAGCAGCCAGTATATTCCAGATACGCAGTATTTT.

V is TRBV6-5 and J is TRBJ2-7; 12 bases line up with TRBD2. J lost 3 bases, V lost 6 bases, and 6 bases had no gene match. The CDR3 is 15 residues long. CDR1 MNHEY and CDR2 SVGAGI come from the germline V gene. The CDR3 protein is CASSSSGRAFYEQYF. CDR3 nucleotides: TGTGCCAGCAGCTCTAGCGGGAGGGCCTTCTACGAGCAGTACTTC.

In this sample, this clone turned up a few times. The chain carries TRBV7-2 and TRBJ2-7; 13 nucleotides align to TRBD2. The junction had 7 bases not matched to a gene; V was cut back by 1 base and J by 4 bases. Germline values: CDR1 SGHTA, CDR2 FQGNSA. The CDR3 extends over 17 amino acids. The CDR3 here is CASSLELGLAGVYEQYF. The CDR3 DNA sequence: TGTGCCAGCAGCTTAGAATTAGGACTAGCGGGAGTGTACGAGCAGTACTTC.

The genes are TRBV7-9 and TRBJ1-4, with 7 bases identical to TRBD1. Germline trimming cut 5 bases from V and 4 bases from J; bases unmatched to any gene: 10. CDR1 SEHNR and CDR2 FQNEAQ come from the germline V gene (reference sequence). There are 16 residues in the CDR3. CDR3 DNA: TGTGCCAGCAGCCAGGGGGGGACACTTGTTAATGAAAAACTGTTTTTT. Amino acid sequence: CASSQGGTLVNEKLFF.

V is TRBV7-9 and J is TRBJ2-2, with D hard to call. Germline assignment: CDR1 SEHNR and CDR2 FQNEAQ (reference sequence). V gave up 4 bases and J gave up 0 bases, with 9 bases separating them. The CDR3 is made up of 15 amino acids. CDR3 sequence: CASSYYPANTGELFF. The CDR3 nucleotides read TGTGCCAGCAGCTACTACCCCGCGAACACCGGGGAGCTGTTTTTT. Full variable domain (rest looked up from reference TRBV7-9 and TRBJ2-2): DTGVSQNPRHKITKRGQNVTFRCDPISEHNRLYWYRQTLGQGPEFLTYFQNEAQLEKSRLLSDRFSAERPKGSFSTLEIQRTEQGDSAMYLCASSYYPANTGELFFGEGSRLTVL.

The V and J genes are TRBV4-1 and TRBJ2-7; D remains ambiguous. Per germline, CDR1 MGHRA and CDR2 YSYEKL. V gave up 3 bases and J gave up 6 bases, with 12 bases separating them. The CDR3 has 13 residues. This CDR3 is CASSHPDLSEQYF. The DNA of the CDR3 is TGCGCCAGCAGCCATCCGGACCTGAGCGAGCAGTACTTC.

Judged by abundance, this clone is medium-sized. This rearrangement joins TRBV28 to TRBJ2-7; D gene uncertain. The germline CDR1 and CDR2 sequences are MDHEN and SYDVKM. Trimming removed 3 bases at V and 3 bases at J, with 6 bases between. The CDR3 loop spans 12 amino acids. CDR3 protein: CASSFQRYEQYF. In nucleotides, the CDR3 is TGTGCCAGCAGTTTTCAGCGCTACGAGCAGTACTTC.